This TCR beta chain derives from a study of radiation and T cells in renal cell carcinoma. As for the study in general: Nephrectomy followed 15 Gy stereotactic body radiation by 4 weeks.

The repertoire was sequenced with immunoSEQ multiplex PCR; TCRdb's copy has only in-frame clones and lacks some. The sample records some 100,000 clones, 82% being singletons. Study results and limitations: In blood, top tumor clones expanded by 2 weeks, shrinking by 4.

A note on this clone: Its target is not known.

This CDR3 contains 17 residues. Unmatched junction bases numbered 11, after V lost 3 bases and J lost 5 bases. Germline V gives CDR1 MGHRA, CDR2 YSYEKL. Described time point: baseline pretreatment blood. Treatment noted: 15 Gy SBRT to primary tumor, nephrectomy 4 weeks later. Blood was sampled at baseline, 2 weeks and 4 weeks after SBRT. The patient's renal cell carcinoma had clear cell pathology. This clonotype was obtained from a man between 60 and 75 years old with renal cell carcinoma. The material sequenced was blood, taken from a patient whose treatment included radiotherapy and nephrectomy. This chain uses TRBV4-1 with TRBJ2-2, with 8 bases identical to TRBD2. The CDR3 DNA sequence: TGCGCCAGCAGCCATCTCTCCAGCGGGAGCGCGACCGGGGAGCTGTTTTTT. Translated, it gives CASSHLSSGSATGELFF.